This TCR beta chain was identified during a study of T cells of healthy individuals. Germline V gene data show CDR1 as ENHRY and CDR2 as SYGVKD. There are 15 residues in the CDR3. V gave up 4 bases and J gave up 4 bases, with 14 bases separating them. MiXCR, run by TCRdb on the 5' RACE reads, gives a single entry per CDR3 protein. The sample consists of more than 85,000 distinct CDR3 sequences, roughly 15% of them appearing once. The source of this sequence is a human donor in good health. V usage is TRBV10-3 and J usage is TRBJ1-5; a possible D gene is TRBD1 (6 bases). CDR3 nucleotide sequence: TGTGCCATCAGTGGCCAAGGGGGTAAAAATCAGCCCCAGCATTTT. Encoded protein: CAISGQGGKNQPQHF.